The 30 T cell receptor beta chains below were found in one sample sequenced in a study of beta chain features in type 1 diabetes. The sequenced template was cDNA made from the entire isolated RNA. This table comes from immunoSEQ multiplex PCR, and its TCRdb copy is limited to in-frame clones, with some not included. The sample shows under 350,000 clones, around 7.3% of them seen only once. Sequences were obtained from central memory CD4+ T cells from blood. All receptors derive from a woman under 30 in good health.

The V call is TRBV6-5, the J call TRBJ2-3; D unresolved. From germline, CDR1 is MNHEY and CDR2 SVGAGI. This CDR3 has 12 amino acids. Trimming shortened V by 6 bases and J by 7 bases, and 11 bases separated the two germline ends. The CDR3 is CASRDGTNTQYF. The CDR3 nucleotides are TGTGCCAGCAGGGACGGAACCAATACGCAGTATTTT.

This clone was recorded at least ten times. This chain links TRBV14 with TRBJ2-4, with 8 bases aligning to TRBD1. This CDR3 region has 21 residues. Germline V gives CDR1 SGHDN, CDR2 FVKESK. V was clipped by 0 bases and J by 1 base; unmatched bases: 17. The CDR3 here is CASSQEVRGLDCNLAKNIQYF. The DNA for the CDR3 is TGTGCCAGCAGCCAAGAGGTCAGGGGGCTCGACTGCAATCTGGCCAAAAACATTCAGTACTTC.

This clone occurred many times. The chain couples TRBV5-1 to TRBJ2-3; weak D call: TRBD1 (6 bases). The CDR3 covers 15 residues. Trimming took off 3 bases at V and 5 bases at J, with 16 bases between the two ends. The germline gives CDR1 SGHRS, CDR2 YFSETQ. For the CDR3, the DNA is TGCGCCAGCAGCTGGGGACAACCCCAGGAAGATACGCAGTATTTT. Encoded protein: CASSWGQPQEDTQYF.

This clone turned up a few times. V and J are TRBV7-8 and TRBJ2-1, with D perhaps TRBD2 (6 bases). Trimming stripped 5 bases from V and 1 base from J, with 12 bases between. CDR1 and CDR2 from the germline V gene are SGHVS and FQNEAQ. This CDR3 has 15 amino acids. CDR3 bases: TGTGCCAGCAGCCTTGTGGGGGGATCCTACAATGAGCAGTTCTTC. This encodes CASSLVGGSYNEQFF.

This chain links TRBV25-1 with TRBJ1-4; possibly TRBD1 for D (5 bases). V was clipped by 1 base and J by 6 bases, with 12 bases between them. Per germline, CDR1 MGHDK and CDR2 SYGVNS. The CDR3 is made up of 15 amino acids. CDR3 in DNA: TGTGCCAGCAGTGAATCCCCAGGGTTGTATGAAAAACTGTTTTTT. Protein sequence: CASSESPGLYEKLFF.

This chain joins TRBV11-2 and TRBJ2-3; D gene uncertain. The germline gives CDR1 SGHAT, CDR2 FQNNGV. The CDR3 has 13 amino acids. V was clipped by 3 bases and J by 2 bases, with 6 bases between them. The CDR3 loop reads CASSLTPTDTQYF. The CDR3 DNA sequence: TGTGCCAGCAGCTTGACTCCCACAGATACGCAGTATTTT.

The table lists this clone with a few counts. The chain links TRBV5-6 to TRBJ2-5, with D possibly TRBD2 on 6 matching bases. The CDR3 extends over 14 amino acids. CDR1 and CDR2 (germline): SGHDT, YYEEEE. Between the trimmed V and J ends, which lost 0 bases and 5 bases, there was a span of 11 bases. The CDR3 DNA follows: TGTGCCAGCAGCTTGGAGCGGGCGGGCGAGACCCAGTACTTC. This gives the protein CASSLERAGETQYF.

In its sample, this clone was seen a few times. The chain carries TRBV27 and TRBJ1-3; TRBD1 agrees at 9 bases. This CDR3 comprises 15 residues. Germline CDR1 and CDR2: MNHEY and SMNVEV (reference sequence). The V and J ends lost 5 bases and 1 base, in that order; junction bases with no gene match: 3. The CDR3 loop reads CASSRTGESGNTIYF. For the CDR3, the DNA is TGTGCCAGCAGTAGGACAGGGGAATCTGGAAACACCATATATTTT.

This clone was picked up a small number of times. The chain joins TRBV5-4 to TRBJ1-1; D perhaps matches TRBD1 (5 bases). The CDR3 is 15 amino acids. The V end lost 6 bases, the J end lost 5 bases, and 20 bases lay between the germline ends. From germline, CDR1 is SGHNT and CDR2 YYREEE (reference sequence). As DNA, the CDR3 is TGTGCCAGCATCGACCGGGGCTCACTGGGAACTGAAGCTTTCTTT. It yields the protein CASIDRGSLGTEAFF.

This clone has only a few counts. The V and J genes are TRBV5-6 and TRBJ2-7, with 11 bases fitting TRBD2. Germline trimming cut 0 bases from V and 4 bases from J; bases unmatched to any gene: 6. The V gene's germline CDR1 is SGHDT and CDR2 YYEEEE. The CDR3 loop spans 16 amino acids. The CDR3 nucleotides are TGTGCCAGCAGCTTGGTGGGTACTAGCGGGAGATACGAGCAGTACTTC. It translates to CASSLVGTSGRYEQYF.

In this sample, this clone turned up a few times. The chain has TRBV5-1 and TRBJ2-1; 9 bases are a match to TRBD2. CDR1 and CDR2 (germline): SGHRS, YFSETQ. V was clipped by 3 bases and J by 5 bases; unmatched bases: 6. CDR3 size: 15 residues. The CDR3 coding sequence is TGCGCCAGCAGCTCCGGACTAGCGCGGCACAATGAGCAGTTCTTC. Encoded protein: CASSSGLARHNEQFF. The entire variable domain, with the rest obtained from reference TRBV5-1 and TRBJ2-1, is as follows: KAGVTQTPRYLIKTRGQQVTLSCSPISGHRSVSWYQQTPGQGLQFLFEYFSETQRNKGNFPGRFSGRQFSNSRSEMNVSTLELGDSALYLCASSSGLARHNEQFFGPGTRLTVL.

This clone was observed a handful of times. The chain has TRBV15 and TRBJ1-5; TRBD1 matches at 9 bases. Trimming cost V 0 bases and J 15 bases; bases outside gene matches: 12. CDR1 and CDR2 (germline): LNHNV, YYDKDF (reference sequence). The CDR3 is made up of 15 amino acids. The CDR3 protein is CATSRDPTGTGWRHF. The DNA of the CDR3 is TGTGCCACCAGCAGAGACCCCACCGGGACAGGGTGGAGGCATTTT.

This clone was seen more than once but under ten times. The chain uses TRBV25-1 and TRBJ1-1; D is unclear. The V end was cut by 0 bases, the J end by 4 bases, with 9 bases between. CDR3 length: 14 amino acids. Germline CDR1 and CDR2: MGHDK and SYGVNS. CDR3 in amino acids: CASSEYWRVTEAFF. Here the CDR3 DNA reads TGTGCCAGCAGTGAATATTGGAGGGTCACTGAAGCTTTCTTT.

CDR3 nucleotides: TGTGCCAGCAGCTCCTTGGTGGGCGGGGGGAACACCGGGGAGCTGTTTTTT. Translation: CASSSLVGGGNTGELFF. V and J are TRBV7-3 and TRBJ2-2, with TRBD2 identical over 7 bases. CDR1 is SGHTA, CDR2 FQGTGA, per germline. Trimming at V came to 4 bases and at J to 1 base, leaving 9 bases not matched to a gene. The CDR3 loop spans 17 amino acids.

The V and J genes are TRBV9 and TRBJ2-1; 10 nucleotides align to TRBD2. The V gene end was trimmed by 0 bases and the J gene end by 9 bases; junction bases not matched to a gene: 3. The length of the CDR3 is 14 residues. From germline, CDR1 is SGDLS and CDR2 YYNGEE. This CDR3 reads CASSVASGSVEQFF. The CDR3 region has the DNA TGTGCCAGCAGCGTAGCTAGCGGGAGTGTTGAGCAGTTCTTC.

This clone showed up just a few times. CDR3 bases: TGCGCCAGCAGCCGAGCCGTCAGGGACTCTGGAAACACCATATATTTT. Protein sequence: CASSRAVRDSGNTIYF. V usage is TRBV4-3 and J usage is TRBJ1-3, with D maybe TRBD1 (5 bases). The CDR3 runs 16 residues. V was trimmed by 4 bases and J by 0 bases, leaving 13 bases between them. CDR1 LGHNA and CDR2 YSLEER come from the germline V gene.

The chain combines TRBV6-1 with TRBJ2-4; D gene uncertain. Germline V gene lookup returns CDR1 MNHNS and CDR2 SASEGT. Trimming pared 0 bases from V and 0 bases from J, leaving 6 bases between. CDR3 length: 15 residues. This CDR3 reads CASSEAALAKNIQYF. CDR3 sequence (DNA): TGTGCCAGCAGTGAAGCGGCCCTAGCCAAAAACATTCAGTACTTC.

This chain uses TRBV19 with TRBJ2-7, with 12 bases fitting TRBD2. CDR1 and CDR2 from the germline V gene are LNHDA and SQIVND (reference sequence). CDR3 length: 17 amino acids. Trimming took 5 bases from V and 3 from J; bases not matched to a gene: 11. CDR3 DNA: TGTGCCAGTAGTCCACTCCCGGGACTAGCGGGTAACTACGAGCAGTACTTC. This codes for CASSPLPGLAGNYEQYF.

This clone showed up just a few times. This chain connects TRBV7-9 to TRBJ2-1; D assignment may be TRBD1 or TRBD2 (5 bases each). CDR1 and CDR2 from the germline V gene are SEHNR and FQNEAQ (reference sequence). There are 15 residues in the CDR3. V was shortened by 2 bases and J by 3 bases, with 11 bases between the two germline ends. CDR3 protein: CASSLRGADYNEQFF. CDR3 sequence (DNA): TGTGCCAGCAGCTTAAGGGGAGCCGACTACAATGAGCAGTTCTTC.

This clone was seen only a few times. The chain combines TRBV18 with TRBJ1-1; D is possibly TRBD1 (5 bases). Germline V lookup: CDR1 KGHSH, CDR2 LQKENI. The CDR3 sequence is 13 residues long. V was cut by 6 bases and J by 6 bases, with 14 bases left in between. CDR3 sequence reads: CASSRDGDSEAFF. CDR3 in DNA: TGTGCCAGCTCCCGGGACGGAGATTCTGAAGCTTTCTTT. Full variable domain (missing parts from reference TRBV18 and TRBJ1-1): NAGVMQNPRHLVRRRGQEARLRCSPMKGHSHVYWYRQLPEEGLKFMVYLQKENIIDESGMPKERFSAEFPKEGPSILRIQQVVRGDSAAYFCASSRDGDSEAFFGQGTRLTVV.

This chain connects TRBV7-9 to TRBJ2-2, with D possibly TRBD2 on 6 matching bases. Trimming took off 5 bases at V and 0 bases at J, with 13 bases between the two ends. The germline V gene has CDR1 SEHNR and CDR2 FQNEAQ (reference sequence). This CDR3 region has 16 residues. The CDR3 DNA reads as TGTGCCAGCAGCACCGCGGGACGGGCGAACACCGGGGAGCTGTTTTTT. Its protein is CASSTAGRANTGELFF.

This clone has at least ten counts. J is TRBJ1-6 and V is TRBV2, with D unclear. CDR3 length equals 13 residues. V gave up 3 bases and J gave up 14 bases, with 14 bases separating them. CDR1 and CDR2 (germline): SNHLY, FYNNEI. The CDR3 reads CASSDLRESTLHF. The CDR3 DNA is TGTGCCAGCAGTGACTTACGGGAAAGCACCCTCCACTTT. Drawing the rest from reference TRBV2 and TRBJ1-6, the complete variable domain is EPEVTQTPSHQVTQMGQEVILRCVPISNHLYFYWYRQILGQKVEFLVSFYNNEISEKSEIFDDQFSVERPDGSNFTLKIRSTKLEDSAMYFCASSDLRESTLHFGNGTRLTVT.

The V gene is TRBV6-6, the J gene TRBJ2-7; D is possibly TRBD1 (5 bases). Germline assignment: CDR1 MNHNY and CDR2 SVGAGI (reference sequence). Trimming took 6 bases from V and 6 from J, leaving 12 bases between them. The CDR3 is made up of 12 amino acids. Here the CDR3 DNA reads TGTGCCAGCAGCCAAGGGGTGGGCGAGCAGTACGTC. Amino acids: CASSQGVGEQYV.

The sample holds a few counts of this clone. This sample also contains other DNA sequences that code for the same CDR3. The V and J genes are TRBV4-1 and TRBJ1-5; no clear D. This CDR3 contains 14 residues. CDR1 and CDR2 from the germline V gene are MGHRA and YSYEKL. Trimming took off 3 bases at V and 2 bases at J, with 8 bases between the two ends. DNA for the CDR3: TGCGCCAGCAGCCAGGATGGACGCAATCAGCCCCAGCATTTT. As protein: CASSQDGRNQPQHF.

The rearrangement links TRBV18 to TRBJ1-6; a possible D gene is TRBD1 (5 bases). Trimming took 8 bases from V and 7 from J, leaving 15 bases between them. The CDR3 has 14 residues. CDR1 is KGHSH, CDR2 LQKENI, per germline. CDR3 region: CASEAGTPNSPLHF. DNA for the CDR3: TGTGCCAGCGAAGCCGGGACGCCCAATTCACCCCTCCACTTT.

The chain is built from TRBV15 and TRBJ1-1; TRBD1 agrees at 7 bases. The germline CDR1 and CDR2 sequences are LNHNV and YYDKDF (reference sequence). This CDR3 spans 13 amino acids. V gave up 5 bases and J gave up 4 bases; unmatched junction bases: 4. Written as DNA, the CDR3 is TGTGCCACCAGCGATCAGGGGGGCACTGAAGCTTTCTTT. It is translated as CATSDQGGTEAFF.

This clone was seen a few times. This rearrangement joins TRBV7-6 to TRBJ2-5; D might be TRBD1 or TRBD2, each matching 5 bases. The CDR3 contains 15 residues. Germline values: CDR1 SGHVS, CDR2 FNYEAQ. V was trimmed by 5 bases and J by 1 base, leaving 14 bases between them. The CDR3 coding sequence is TGTGCCAGCAGCGAGGGGAACGTCATCCAAGAGACCCAGTACTTC. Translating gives CASSEGNVIQETQYF.

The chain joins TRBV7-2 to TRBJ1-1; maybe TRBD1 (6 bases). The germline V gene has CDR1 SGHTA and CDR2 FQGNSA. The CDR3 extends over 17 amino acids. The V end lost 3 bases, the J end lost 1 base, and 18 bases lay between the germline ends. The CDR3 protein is CASSFRDGQSWNTEAFF. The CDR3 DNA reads TGTGCCAGCAGCTTTCGGGACGGACAGTCTTGGAACACTGAAGCTTTCTTT.

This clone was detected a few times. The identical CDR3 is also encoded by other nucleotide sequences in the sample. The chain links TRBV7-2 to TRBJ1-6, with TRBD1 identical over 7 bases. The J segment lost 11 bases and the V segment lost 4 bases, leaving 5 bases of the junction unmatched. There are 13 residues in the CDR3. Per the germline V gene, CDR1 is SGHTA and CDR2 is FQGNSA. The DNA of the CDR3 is TGTGCCAGCAGCTCTCGACAGGGAACACCCCTCCACTTT. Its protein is CASSSRQGTPLHF.

The CDR3 DNA reads as TGTGCCAGCAGCTTAGCTGGGACTAGCGGACACAATGAGCAGTTCTTC. Translating gives CASSLAGTSGHNEQFF. This chain joins TRBV7-2 and TRBJ2-1, with 11 bases identical to TRBD2. Germline CDR1 SGHTA, CDR2 FQGNSA. J was trimmed by 5 bases and V by 0 bases; bases with no gene match: 3. The CDR3 contains 16 residues.